This T cell receptor beta chain originates from a study of T cell changes during pregnancy in multiple sclerosis. There are 13 residues in the CDR3. Trimming shortened V by 4 bases and J by 6 bases, and 12 bases separated the two germline ends. Germline CDR1 is MNHEY and CDR2 is SMNVEV (reference sequence). Using immunoSEQ multiplex PCR, the repertoire was profiled, and TCRdb retains in-frame clones only, with some absent. The data hold some 70,000 clones, with roughly 92% observed a single time. This receptor was taken from a female donor in good health, enrolled as a control in a pregnancy study. The V gene is TRBV27, the J gene TRBJ1-2, with D unresolved. The sequencing used CD8+ T cells from peripheral blood mononuclear cells, collected in the third trimester of pregnancy. CDR3 coding DNA: TGTGCCAGCAGTTCCGGGAGCAACCATGGCTACACCTTC. This encodes CASSSGSNHGYTF.